Below are 5 T cell receptor beta chains sequenced from a single sample in a study of monozygotic twins with inflammatory bowel disease. TCRdb reprocessed the 5' RACE reads; each CDR3 protein has one entry and no DNA is given. This table lists under 150,000 distinct CDR3 sequences. Specimen: blood. These TCRs come from a human donor with ulcerative colitis or Crohn's disease, or a healthy co-twin of an affected twin (not recorded which).

This chain links TRBV5-1 with TRBJ2-1; as DNA is missing, the TRBD2 call by TCRdb cannot be tested. The CDR3 is 15 residues long. Germline CDR1 is SGHRS and CDR2 is YFSETQ. The CDR3 reads CASSVAGQLHNEQFF.

The J gene is TRBJ1-2, the V gene TRBV18; TCRdb picks TRBD1, but there is no DNA to check that call. This CDR3 region has 14 residues. Germline CDR1 and CDR2: KGHSH and LQKENI. CDR3 in amino acids: CASTGQDLLYGYTF.

CDR3 sequence reads: CASSLAGTGELFF. V and J are TRBV5-1 and TRBJ2-2. The CDR3 sequence is 13 residues long. CDR1 SGHRS and CDR2 YFSETQ come from the germline V gene.

CDR3 region: CASSPSSGAYEQYF. This sequence joins TRBV18 and TRBJ2-7. CDR3 size: 14 residues. Germline CDR1 is KGHSH and CDR2 is LQKENI.

The rearrangement uses TRBV7-2 and TRBJ2-1; TCRdb selects TRBD1, and the lack of DNA leaves this call unchecked. The V gene's germline CDR1 is SGHTA and CDR2 FQGNSA. The CDR3 runs 16 residues. CDR3: CASSFRRDSSYNEQFF.